At least ten counts were recorded for the clone carrying this T cell receptor (beta chain). Trimming shortened V by 6 bases and J by 8 bases, and 19 bases separated the two germline ends. The germline gives CDR1 MDHEN, CDR2 SYDVKM. The CDR3 has 14 residues. TCR alpha and beta CDR3 regions were amplified from RNA using iRepertoire nested multiplex PCR. TCRdb used MiXCR to reprocess the multiplex PCR reads, holding one entry per CDR3 protein. The table includes about 410,000 distinct CDR3 sequences, roughly two fifths detected once. The source of the sample is a study of glioma-infiltrating T cells. Material for sequencing was glioma tissue, nonneoplastic brain tissue, or PBMCs (not recorded which). The chain uses TRBV28 and TRBJ1-2; possibly TRBD1 for D (5 bases). This receptor was obtained from a human donor with low-grade glioma or glioblastoma, undergoing nonglioma brain surgery, or in good health (not recorded which). CDR3 DNA sequence: TGTGCCAGCAGCCTTCGAAGGGGCCCTCGAGGCTACACCTTC. Its protein product is CASSLRRGPRGYTF.